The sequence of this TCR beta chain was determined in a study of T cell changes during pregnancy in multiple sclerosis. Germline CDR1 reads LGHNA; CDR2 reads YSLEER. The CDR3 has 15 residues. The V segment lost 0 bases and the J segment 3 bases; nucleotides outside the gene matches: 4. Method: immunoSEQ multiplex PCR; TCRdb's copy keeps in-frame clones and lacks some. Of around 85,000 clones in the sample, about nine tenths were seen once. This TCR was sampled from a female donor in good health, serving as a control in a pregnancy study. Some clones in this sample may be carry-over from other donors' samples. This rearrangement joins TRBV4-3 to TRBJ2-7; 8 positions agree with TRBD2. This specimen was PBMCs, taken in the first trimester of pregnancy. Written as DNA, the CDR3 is TGCGCCAGCAGCCAAGACACTAGCGGAGACTACGAGCAGTACTTC. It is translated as CASSQDTSGDYEQYF.